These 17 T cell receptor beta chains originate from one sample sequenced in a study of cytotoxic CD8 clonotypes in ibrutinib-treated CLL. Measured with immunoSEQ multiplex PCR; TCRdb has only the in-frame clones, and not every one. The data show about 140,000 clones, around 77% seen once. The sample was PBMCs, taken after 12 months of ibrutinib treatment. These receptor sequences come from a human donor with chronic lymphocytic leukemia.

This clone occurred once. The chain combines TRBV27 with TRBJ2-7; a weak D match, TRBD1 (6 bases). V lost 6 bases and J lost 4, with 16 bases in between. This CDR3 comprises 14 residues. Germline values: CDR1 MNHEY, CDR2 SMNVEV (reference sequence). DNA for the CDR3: TGTGCCAGCAGCCCTTGGGGCAGGGGATACGAGCAGTACTTC. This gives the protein CASSPWGRGYEQYF.

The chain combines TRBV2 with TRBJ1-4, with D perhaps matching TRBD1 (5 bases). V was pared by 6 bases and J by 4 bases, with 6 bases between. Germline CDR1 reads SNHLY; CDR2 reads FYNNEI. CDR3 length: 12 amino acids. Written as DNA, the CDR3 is TGTGCCAGCAGGGGGGGTAATGAAAAACTGTTTTTT. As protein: CASRGGNEKLFF. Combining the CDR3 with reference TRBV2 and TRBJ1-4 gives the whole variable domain EPEVTQTPSHQVTQMGQEVILRCVPISNHLYFYWYRQILGQKVEFLVSFYNNEISEKSEIFDDQFSVERPDGSNFTLKIRSTKLEDSAMYFCASRGGNEKLFFGSGTQLSVL.

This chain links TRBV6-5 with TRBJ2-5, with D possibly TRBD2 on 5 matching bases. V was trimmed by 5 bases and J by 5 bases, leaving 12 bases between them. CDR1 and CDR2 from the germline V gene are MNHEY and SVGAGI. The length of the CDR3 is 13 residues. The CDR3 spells CASSGGLVETQYF. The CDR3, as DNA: TGTGCCAGCAGTGGAGGATTGGTGGAGACCCAGTACTTC.

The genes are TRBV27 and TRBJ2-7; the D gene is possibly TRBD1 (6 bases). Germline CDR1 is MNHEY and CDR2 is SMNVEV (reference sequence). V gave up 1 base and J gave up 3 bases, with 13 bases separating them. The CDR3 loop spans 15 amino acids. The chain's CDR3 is CASSLYPGDIYEQYF. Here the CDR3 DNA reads TGTGCCAGCAGTTTATACCCAGGGGACATCTACGAGCAGTACTTC.

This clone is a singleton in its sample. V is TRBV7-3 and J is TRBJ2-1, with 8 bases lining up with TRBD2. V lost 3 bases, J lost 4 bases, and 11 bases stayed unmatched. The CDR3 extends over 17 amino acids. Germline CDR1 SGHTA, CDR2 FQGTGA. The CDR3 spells CASSLTSGSSTYNEQFF. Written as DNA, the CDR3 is TGTGCCAGCAGCTTGACCAGCGGGAGCTCCACTTACAATGAGCAGTTCTTC.

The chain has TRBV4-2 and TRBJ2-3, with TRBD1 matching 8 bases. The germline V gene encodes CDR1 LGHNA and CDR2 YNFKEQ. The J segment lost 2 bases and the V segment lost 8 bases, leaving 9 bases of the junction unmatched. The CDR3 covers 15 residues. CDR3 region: CASSLGDRPTDTQYF. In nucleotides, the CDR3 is TGTGCCAGCTCTCTCGGGGACAGGCCCACAGATACGCAGTATTTT.

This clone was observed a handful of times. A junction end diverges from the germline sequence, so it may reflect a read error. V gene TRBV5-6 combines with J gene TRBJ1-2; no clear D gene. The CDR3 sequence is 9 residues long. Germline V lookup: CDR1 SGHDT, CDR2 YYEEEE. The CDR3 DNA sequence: TGTGCCAGCACTGCTCTTCCTTACTTC. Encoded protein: CASTALPYF.

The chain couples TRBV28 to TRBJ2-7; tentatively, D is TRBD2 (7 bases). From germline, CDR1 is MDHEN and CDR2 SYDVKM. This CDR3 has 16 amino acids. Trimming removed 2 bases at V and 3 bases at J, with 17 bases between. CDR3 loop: CASSLRGGPTLYEQYF. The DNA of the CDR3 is TGTGCCAGCAGTTTAAGGGGGGGGCCCACCCTCTACGAGCAGTACTTC.

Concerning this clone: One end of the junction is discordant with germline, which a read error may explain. The CDR3 region is CASAGGRGYGYTF. CDR3 in DNA: TGTGCCAGCGCAGGGGGGCGAGGCTATGGCTACACCTTC. V gene TRBV10-2 combines with J gene TRBJ1-2, with 7 bases that match TRBD1. The germline V gene encodes CDR1 WSHSY and CDR2 SAAADI. There are 13 residues in the CDR3.

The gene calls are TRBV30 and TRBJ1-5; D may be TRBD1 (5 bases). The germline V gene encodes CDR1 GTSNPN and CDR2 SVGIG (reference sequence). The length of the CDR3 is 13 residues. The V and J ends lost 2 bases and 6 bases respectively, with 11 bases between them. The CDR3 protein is CAWSRTGTQPQHF. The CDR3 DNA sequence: TGTGCCTGGAGTAGAACAGGTACTCAGCCCCAGCATTTT.

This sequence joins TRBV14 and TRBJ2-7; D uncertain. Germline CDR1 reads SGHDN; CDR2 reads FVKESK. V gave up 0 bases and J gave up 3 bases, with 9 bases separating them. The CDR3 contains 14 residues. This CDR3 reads CASSQDLNLYEQYF. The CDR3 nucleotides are TGTGCCAGCAGCCAAGACTTAAACCTCTACGAGCAGTACTTC.

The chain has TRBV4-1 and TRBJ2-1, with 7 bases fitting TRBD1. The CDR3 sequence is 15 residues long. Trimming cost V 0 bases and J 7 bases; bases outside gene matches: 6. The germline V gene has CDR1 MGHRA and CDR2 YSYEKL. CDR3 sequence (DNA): TGCGCCAGCAGCCAAGAGAGGGGGCGTCGTAATGAGCAGTTCTTC. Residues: CASSQERGRRNEQFF.

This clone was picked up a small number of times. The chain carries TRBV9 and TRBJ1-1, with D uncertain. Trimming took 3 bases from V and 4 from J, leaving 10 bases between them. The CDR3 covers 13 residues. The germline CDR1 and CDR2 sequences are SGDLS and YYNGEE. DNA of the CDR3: TGTGCCAGCAGCGAGCAGATATTCACTGAAGCTTTCTTT. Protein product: CASSEQIFTEAFF.

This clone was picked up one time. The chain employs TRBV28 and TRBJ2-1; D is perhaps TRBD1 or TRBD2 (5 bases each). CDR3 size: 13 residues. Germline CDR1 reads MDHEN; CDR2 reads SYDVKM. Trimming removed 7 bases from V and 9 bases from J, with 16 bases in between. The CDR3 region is CASIRGGKSEQFF. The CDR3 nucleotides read TGTGCCAGCATCCGTGGGGGTAAGAGTGAGCAGTTCTTC.

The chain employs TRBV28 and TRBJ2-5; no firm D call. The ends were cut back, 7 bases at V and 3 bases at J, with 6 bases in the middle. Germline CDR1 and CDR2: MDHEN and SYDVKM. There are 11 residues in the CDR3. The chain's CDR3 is CASKSEETQYF. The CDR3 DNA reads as TGTGCCAGCAAGTCCGAAGAGACCCAGTACTTC.

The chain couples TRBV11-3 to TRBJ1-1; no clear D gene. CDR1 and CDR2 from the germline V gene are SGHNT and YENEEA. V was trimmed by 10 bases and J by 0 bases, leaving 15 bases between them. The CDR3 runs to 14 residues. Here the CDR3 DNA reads TGTGCCACGTCCAACATGGGGATGAACACTGAAGCTTTCTTT. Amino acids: CATSNMGMNTEAFF.

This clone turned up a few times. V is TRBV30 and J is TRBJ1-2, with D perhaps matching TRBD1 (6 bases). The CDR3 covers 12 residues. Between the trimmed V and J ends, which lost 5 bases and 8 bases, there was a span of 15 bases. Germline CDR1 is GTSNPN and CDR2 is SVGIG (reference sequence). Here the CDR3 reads CAWGPPRGGYTF. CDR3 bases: TGTGCCTGGGGACCCCCGAGGGGGGGCTACACCTTC.